The 13 T cell receptor beta chains below come from one sample, sequenced in a study of identical twins. TCRdb called the 5' RACE reads again in MiXCR, with one record for every CDR3 protein. The data contain approximately 700,000 distinct CDR3 sequences, approximately 6.1% of them singletons. Sequencing was carried out using naive T cells sorted from blood. The source is a man aged 18 to 30 in good health.

At least ten counts were recorded for this clonotype. V is TRBV7-8 and J is TRBJ2-1; D uncertain. The CDR3 totals 12 residues. V shed 4 bases and J shed 8 bases, with 9 bases lying between them. The germline V gene encodes CDR1 SGHVS and CDR2 FQNEAQ. CDR3 loop: CASSSDWDEQFF. In DNA, the CDR3 is TGTGCCAGCAGCTCCGACTGGGATGAGCAGTTCTTC.

J is TRBJ1-1 and V is TRBV6-2 or TRBV6-3; no firm D call. Germline loops: CDR1 MNHEY, CDR2 SVGEGT. V was shortened by 2 bases and J by 7 bases, with 11 bases between the two germline ends. CDR3 size: 13 residues. The CDR3: CASSYGGLVEAFF. The DNA of the CDR3 is TGTGCCAGCAGTTACGGCGGACTTGTTGAAGCTTTCTTT.

This clonotype was counted at least ten times. The chain carries TRBV7-9 and TRBJ1-1; 8 nucleotides agree with TRBD1. The junction had 11 bases not matched to a gene; V was cut back by 6 bases and J by 11 bases. Germline loops: CDR1 SEHNR, CDR2 FQNEAQ (reference sequence). The CDR3 is made up of 13 amino acids. This CDR3 reads CASRPDREGWAFF. The CDR3 nucleotides are TGTGCCAGCAGACCGGACAGGGAAGGATGGGCTTTCTTT.

This clonotype was observed many times. The chain joins TRBV6-2 or TRBV6-3 to TRBJ2-7, with 11 bases matching TRBD2. In germline, CDR1 is MNHEY, CDR2 SVGEGT. The CDR3 is 15 residues long. The junction had 9 bases not matched to a gene; V was cut back by 4 bases and J by 7 bases. The CDR3 region is CASSSTSGSLGEQYV. The CDR3 DNA sequence: TGTGCCAGCAGTTCAACTAGCGGGAGTCTTGGGGAGCAGTACGTC.

J is TRBJ2-7 and V is TRBV3-1; 8 bases line up with TRBD1. With 5 bases clipped from V and 2 bases from J, the junction kept 8 bases outside the gene matches. Germline-derived CDR1 and CDR2 are LGHDT and YNNKEL (reference sequence). The CDR3 is made up of 15 amino acids. The CDR3 DNA is TGTGCCAGCAGCTGGACCGGGACAGGAACCTACGAGCAGTACTTC. Encoded protein: CASSWTGTGTYEQYF.

This clonotype turned up a few times. This chain links TRBV6-1 with TRBJ2-7; TRBD1 matches at 7 bases. V was pared by 0 bases and J by 6 bases, with 2 bases of the junction left unmatched. CDR3 length: 13 amino acids. CDR1 and CDR2 (germline): MNHNS, SASEGT. The CDR3 loop is CASSEATGLEQYV. The CDR3 bases are TGTGCCAGCAGTGAAGCGACAGGGCTCGAGCAGTACGTC.

The chain couples TRBV28 to TRBJ2-7; D may be TRBD1 or TRBD2 (5 bases each). The CDR3 loop spans 14 amino acids. The germline V gene encodes CDR1 MDHEN and CDR2 SYDVKM. Trimming left V 6 bases short and J 3 bases short, with 15 bases between. The CDR3 coding sequence is TGTGCCAGCAGCCCGACGGGACGGAACTACGAGCAGTACTTC. Protein sequence: CASSPTGRNYEQYF.

This clonotype has only a few counts. The J gene is TRBJ2-2, the V gene TRBV12-3 or TRBV12-4, with 11 positions matching TRBD2. The CDR3 totals 15 residues. Trimming took 6 bases from V and 6 from J; bases not matched to a gene: 6. The CDR3 DNA sequence: TGTGCCAGCAGGCTACTAGCGGGAGTATCCGGGGAGCTGTTTTTT. It codes for CASRLLAGVSGELFF.

This clonotype was seen at least ten times. The J gene is TRBJ1-1, the V gene TRBV20-1; D is uncertain. Trimming cost V 8 bases and J 1 base, with 14 bases left between them. CDR3 length equals 13 residues. CDR1 and CDR2 (germline): DFQATT, SNEGSKA (reference sequence). The CDR3 DNA follows: TGCAGTTCGATCCCCCCGGAGAACACTGAAGCTTTCTTT. Translating gives CSSIPPENTEAFF.

Ten or more counts support this clonotype. In nucleotides, the CDR3 is TGTGCCATCAGTGTCAGGACCCAAGAGACCCAGTACTTC. As protein: CAISVRTQETQYF. The J gene is TRBJ2-5, the V gene TRBV10-3; unclear D gene. The germline V gene has CDR1 ENHRY and CDR2 SYGVKD. The CDR3 extends over 13 amino acids. Trimming pared 4 bases from V and 1 base from J, leaving 7 bases between.

This clonotype was seen repeatedly, ten times or more. V usage is TRBV12-3 or TRBV12-4 and J usage is TRBJ2-1; D is uncertain. The CDR3 has 16 amino acids. The V gene lost 2 bases and the J gene lost 3 bases, with 14 bases spanning the gap. CDR3 protein: CASSLLAFEVYNEQFF. DNA of the CDR3: TGTGCCAGCAGTTTATTGGCGTTTGAAGTCTACAATGAGCAGTTCTTC.

At least ten counts were recorded for this clonotype. The chain uses TRBV5-1 and TRBJ2-7; 9 bases map to TRBD1. The germline V gene encodes CDR1 SGHRS and CDR2 YFSETQ. This CDR3 contains 13 residues. The junction had 6 bases not matched to a gene; V was cut back by 5 bases and J by 6 bases. The DNA for the CDR3 is TGCGCCAGCAGGTCCGGGACAGGGTCCGAGCAGTACTTC. Residues: CASRSGTGSEQYF.

This clonotype has a count of ten or more. The gene calls are TRBV6-1 and TRBJ1-6; no clear D. The V gene lost 7 bases and the J gene lost 0 bases, with 13 bases spanning the gap. The CDR3 is 16 residues long. The V gene's germline CDR1 is MNHNS and CDR2 SASEGT. CDR3: CASIRGSRSYNSPLHF. The CDR3, as DNA: TGTGCCAGCATACGAGGTTCGCGCTCCTATAATTCACCCCTCCACTTT.